This TCR beta chain was obtained from a study of shared clonotypes between healthy human individuals. Study overall: Two female and a few male donors aged 18 to 49 were enrolled.

Selected positively for CCR7 and CD45RO-negative, naive CD8 cells excluded terminally differentiated effector memory CD45RA+ cells. Deep was the level at which the assay was run. Profiling relied on immunoSEQ multiplex PCR, and the TCRdb table lists in-frame clones only, not all of them. The sample carries 550,000 to 650,000 clones, about 95% recorded once. The CDR3 sequence is 17 residues long. V dropped 1 base and J dropped 3 bases, with 16 bases sitting between them. The germline CDR1 and CDR2 sequences are LNHNV and YYDKDF (reference sequence). The sequenced material came from naive CD8+ T cells sorted from blood. The chain uses TRBV15 and TRBJ1-5; D possibly corresponds to TRBD1 (5 bases). The sequence came from a young woman in good health. The DNA for the CDR3 is TGTGCCACCAGCAGAGGATCGGGGGGAATGGACAATCAGCCCCAGCATTTT. Translated: CATSRGSGGMDNQPQHF. Using reference TRBV15 and TRBJ1-5 for the parts outside the CDR3, the full variable domain is DAMVIQNPRYQVTQFGKPVTLSCSQTLNHNVMYWYQQKSSQAPKLLFHYYDKDFNNEADTPDNFQSRRPNTSFCFLDIRSPGLGDTAMYLCATSRGSGGMDNQPQHFGDGTRLSIL.